This entry concerns a single T cell receptor (beta chain). Authors' analysis steps: For nucleated cells, counts were estimated from reference gene primer amplification. TCRdb's copy holds only in-frame clones and misses some; the assay was immunoSEQ multiplex PCR. The D gene and trimming were derived from the DNA, and the V and J assignments and clone size from that table. The table has a few hundred thousand clones, 84% seen once. Trimming at V came to 0 bases and at J to 3 bases, leaving 0 bases not matched to a gene. Germline loops: CDR1 SGHKS, CDR2 YYEKEE (reference sequence). This CDR3 has 14 residues. This sample is part of a study of blood T cell repertoires in COVID-19. The wider study: The samples span acute and convalescent COVID-19 from the United States, Italy and Spain. From T cells, B-cell-depleted T cells, or PBMCs came the material, which was cDNA or gDNA.

The source material was peripheral blood. The V call is TRBV5-5, the J call TRBJ2-1, with 7 bases fitting TRBD1. The origin of this receptor is a woman aged 55-69 years who had recovered from COVID-19. CDR3 nucleotide sequence: TGTGCCAGCAGCTTGGGGGACAGCTACAATGAGCAGTTCTTC. The encoded protein is CASSLGDSYNEQFF.